This T cell receptor beta chain was sequenced for a study of blood T cell repertoires in COVID-19. Overall study: The United States, Italy and Spain provided the acute and convalescent COVID-19 samples. T cells, B-cell-depleted T cells, or PBMCs provided the cDNA or gDNA that served as material.

Germline V gene lookup returns CDR1 MNHEY and CDR2 SVGAGI. V was cut by 6 bases and J by 3 bases, with 11 bases left in between. The CDR3 consists of 13 residues. A Seattle source enrolled patients during active infection and followed them longitudinally. TCRdb's table, derived via immunoSEQ multiplex PCR, lists solely in-frame clones and lacks some. The sample includes about 320,000 clones, around 88% of them seen just once. Sequenced: peripheral blood. The clonotype was recovered from a woman aged 25-40 years with COVID-19, enrolled during active disease. The chain uses TRBV6-5 and TRBJ1-1, with D possibly TRBD1 on 6 matching bases. The CDR3 protein is CASRYREDTEAFF. The CDR3, as DNA: TGTGCCAGCAGATACAGGGAGGACACTGAAGCTTTCTTT.